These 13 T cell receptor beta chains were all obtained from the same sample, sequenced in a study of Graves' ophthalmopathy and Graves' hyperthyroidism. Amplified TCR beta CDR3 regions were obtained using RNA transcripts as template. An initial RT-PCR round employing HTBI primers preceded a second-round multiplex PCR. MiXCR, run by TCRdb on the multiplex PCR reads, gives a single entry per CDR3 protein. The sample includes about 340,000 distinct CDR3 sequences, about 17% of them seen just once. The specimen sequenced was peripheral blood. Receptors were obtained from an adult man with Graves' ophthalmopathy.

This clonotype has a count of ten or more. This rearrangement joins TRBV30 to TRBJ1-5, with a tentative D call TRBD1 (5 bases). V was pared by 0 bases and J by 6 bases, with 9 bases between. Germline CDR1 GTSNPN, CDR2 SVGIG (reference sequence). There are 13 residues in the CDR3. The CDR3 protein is CAWSVLGGQPQHF. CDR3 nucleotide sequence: TGTGCCTGGAGTGTACTTGGGGGTCAGCCCCAGCATTTT.

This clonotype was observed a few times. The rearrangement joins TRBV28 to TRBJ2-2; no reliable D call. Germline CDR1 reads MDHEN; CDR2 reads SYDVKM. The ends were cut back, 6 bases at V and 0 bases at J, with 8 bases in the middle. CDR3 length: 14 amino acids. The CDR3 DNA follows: TGTGCCAGCAGATCTGGCGCGAACACCGGGGAGCTGTTTTTT. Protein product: CASRSGANTGELFF.

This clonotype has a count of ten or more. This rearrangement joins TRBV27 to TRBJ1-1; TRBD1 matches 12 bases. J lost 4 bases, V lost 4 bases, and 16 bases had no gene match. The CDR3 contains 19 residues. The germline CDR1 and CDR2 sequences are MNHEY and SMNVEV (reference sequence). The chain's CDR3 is CASSSPGTGGSSGGTEAFF. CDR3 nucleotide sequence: TGTGCCAGCAGTTCACCCGGGACAGGGGGCTCCTCCGGGGGCACTGAAGCTTTCTTT.

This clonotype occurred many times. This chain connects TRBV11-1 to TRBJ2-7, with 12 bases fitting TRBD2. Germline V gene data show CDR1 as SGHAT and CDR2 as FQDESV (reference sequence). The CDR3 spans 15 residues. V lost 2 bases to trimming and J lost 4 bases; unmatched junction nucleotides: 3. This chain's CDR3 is CASSLTSGRRYEQYF. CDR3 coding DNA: TGTGCCAGCAGCTTAACTAGCGGGAGGAGGTACGAGCAGTACTTC.

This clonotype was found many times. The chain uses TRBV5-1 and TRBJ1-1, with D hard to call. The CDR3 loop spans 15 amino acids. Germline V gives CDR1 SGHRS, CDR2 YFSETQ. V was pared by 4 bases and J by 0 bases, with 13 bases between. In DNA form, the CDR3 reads TGCGCCAGCAGCGAAAACATTATCCTGAACACTGAAGCTTTCTTT. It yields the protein CASSENIILNTEAFF.

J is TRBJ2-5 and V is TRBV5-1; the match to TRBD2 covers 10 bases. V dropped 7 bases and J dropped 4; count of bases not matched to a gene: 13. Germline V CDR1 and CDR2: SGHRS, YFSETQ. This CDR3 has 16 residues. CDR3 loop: CASRPGLAGESETQYF. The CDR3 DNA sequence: TGCGCCAGCCGCCCTGGGCTAGCGGGAGAATCAGAGACCCAGTACTTC.

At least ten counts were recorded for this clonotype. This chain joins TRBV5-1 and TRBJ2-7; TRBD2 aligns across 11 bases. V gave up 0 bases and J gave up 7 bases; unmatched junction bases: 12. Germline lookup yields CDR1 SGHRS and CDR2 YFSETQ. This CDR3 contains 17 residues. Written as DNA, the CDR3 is TGCGCCAGCAGCTTGGCCGAACTAGCGGGGGAAAGGGGGGAGCAGTACTTC. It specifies CASSLAELAGERGEQYF.

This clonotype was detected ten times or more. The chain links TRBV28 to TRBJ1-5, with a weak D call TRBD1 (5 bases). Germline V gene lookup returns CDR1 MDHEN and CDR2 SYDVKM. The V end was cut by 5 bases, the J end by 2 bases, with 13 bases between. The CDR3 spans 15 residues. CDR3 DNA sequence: TGTGCCAGCAGTACCGGGGGACCTGGCAATCAGCCCCAGCATTTT. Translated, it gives CASSTGGPGNQPQHF. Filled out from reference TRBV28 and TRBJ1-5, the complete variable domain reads DVKVTQSSRYLVKRTGEKVFLECVQDMDHENMFWYRQDPGLGLRLIYFSYDVKMKEKGDIPEGYSVSREKKERFSLILESASTNQTSMYLCASSTGGPGNQPQHFGDGTRLSIL.

The CDR3 DNA sequence: TGTGCCAGCAGCCGCCACTCCGGACACCCCAGCAATCAGCCCCAGCATTTT. Protein sequence: CASSRHSGHPSNQPQHF. J is TRBJ1-5 and V is TRBV12-3 or TRBV12-4; a possible D gene is TRBD1 (5 bases). The CDR3 contains 17 residues. V was clipped by 6 bases and J by 1 base, with 19 bases between them.

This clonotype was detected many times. The CDR3 is CASSPGAGQPQHF. CDR3 in DNA: TGCGCCAGCAGCCCGGGGGCTGGGCAGCCCCAGCATTTT. The chain couples TRBV5-1 to TRBJ1-5; D possibly corresponds to TRBD1 (6 bases). Trimming stripped 4 bases from V and 7 bases from J, with 12 bases between. There are 13 residues in the CDR3. Germline-derived CDR1 and CDR2 are SGHRS and YFSETQ. The entire variable domain, with the rest obtained from reference TRBV5-1 and TRBJ1-5, is as follows: KAGVTQTPRYLIKTRGQQVTLSCSPISGHRSVSWYQQTPGQGLQFLFEYFSETQRNKGNFPGRFSGRQFSNSRSEMNVSTLELGDSALYLCASSPGAGQPQHFGDGTRLSIL.

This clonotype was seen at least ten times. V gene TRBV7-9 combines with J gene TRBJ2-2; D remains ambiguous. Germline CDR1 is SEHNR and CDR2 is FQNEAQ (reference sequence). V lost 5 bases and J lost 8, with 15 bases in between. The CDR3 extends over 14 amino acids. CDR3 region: CASSPSSASGELFF. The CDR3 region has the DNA TGTGCCAGCAGCCCTTCTAGTGCGTCGGGGGAGCTGTTTTTT.

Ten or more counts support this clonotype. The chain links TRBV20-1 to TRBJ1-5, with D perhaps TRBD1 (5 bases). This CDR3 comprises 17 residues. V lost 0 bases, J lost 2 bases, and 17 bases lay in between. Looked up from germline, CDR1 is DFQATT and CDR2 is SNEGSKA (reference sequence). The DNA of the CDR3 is TGCAGTGCTAGAGATTTGAGGGATTCGGGGGGCAATCAGCCCCAGCATTTT. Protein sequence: CSARDLRDSGGNQPQHF.

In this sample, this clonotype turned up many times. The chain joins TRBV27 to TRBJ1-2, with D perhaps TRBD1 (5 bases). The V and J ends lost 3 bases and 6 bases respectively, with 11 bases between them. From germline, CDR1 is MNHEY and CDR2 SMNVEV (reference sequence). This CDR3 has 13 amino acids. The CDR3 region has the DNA TGTGCCAGCAGTTTCGCGGCAGGGAATGGCTACACCTTC. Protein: CASSFAAGNGYTF.